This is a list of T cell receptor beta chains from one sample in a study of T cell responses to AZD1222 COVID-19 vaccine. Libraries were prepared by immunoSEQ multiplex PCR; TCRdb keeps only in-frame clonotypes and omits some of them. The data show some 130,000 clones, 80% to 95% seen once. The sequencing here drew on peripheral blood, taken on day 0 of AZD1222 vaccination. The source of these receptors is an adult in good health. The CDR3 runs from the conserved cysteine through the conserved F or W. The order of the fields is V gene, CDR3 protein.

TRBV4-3 CASSHPGQGGALHF
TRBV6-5 CASRRTELYEQYF
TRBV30 CAWGGIGYTF
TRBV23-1 CASSQMTRGQPQHF
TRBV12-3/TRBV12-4 CASSLKEKLFF
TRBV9 CASSPNDRDGNQPQHF
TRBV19 CASMQRGHGFGNQPQHF
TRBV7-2 CASSELPTSSYEQYF
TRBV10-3 CAISGTGGSYEQYF
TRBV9 CASSVAGGRDYNEQFF
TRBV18 CASSPTVPLGDQPQHF
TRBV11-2 CASSLAGTGRREFF
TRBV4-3 CASSQERTAANYGYTF
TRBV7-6 CASSFVATNEKLFF
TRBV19 CASSLPLAPDTQYF
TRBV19 CASRTKDRNTEAFF
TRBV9 CASSPGTSGSRNTGELFF
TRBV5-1 CASRMGLGVETQYF
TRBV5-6 CASSWPGQGNTEAFF
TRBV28 CASTITGPNIEAFF
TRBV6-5 CASSYSQGNTIYF
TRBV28 CASKGGRFEENEQFF
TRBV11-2 CASSLAGEGANGYTF
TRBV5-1 CASSLQQTRSGEAFF
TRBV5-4 CASSLEQVQLANEQFF
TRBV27 CASWSGTRQRPYGYTF
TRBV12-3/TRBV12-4 CASSLKGSHEQYF
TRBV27 CASSLDRVVPTNEKLFF
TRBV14 CASSQFWTGGLNEQFF
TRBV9 CASSVGLSLTYEQYF
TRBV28 CASIYRGSLGTEAFF
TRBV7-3 CASSRGNTGELFF
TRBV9 CASSATLNTEAFF
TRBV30 CAWSARPSTEAFF
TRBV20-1 CSANTGREQFF
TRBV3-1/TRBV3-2 CASSQRGANAYEQYF
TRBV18 CASSRTDTEAFF
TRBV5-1 CASSLVGGPGNQPQHF
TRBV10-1 CASSESGTGDEKLFF
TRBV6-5 CASSYSTGSEKLFF
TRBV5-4 CASSFAGGLSEQYF
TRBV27 CASRTFGGDGYTF
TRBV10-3 CAISEFTGNTGELFF
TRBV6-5 CASRARGSSYEQYF
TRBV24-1 CATSETQATEAFF
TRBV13 CASSLRQGVYNEQFF
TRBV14 CASSRPTAISEAFF
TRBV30 CAWTEGGWGNQPQHF
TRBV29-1 CSVDGGSDGELFF
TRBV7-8 CASRKGLGYNEQFF
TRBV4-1 CASSQDGGIGNQPQHF
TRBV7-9 CASSLPGGRTEAFF
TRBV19 CASRKQGAEGYTF
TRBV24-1 CATSGGTREQFF